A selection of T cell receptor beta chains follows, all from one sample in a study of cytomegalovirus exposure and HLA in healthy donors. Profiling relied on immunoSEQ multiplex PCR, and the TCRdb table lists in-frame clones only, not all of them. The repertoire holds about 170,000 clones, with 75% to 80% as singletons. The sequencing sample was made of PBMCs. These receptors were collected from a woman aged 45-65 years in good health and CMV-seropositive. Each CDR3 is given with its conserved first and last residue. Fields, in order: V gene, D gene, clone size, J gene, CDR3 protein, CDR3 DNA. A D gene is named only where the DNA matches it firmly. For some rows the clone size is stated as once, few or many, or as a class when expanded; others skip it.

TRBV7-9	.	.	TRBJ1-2	CASSLRGSGFYGYTF	TGTGCCAGCAGCTTAAGGGGGTCGGGATTCTATGGCTACACCTTC
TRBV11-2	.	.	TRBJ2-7	CASSLSGGKYF	TGTGCCAGCAGCCTATCGGGTGGAAAGTACTTC
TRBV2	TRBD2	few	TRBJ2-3	CASSVLAGVGDTQYF	TGTGCCAGCAGTGTGCTAGCGGGGGTTGGAGATACGCAGTATTTT
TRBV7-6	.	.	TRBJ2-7	CASSLGSAGGPYEQYF	TGTGCCAGCAGCTTAGGGTCGGCCGGGGGACCCTACGAGCAGTACTTC
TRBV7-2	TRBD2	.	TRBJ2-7	CASSLARAGGLYEQYF	TGTGCCAGCAGCTTAGCTCGGGCGGGGGGGCTCTACGAGCAGTACTTC
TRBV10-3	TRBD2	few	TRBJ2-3	CAIRGTSSGTDTQYF	TGTGCCATCAGAGGGACTAGCTCGGGCACAGATACGCAGTATTTT
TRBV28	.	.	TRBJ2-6	CASSTTVYSGANVLTF	TGTGCCAGCAGCACGACAGTTTACTCTGGGGCCAACGTCCTGACTTTC
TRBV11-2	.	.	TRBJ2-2	CASSLEWGGAGLFF	TGTGCCAGCAGCTTAGAGTGGGGGGGGGCAGGGCTGTTTTTT
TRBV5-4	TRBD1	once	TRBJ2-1	CASSTMADLDRGNEQFF	TGTGCCAGCAGCACGATGGCTGACTTGGACAGGGGCAATGAGCAGTTCTTC
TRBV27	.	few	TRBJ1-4	CASSLQSGSNEKLFF	TGTGCCAGCAGTTTACAGTCAGGGTCTAATGAAAAACTGTTTTTT
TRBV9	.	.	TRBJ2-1	CASSYRAGDPTYNEQFF	TGTGCCAGCAGTTACAGAGCGGGCGACCCTACCTACAATGAGCAGTTCTTC
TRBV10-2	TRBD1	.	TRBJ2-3	CASRGGGSTDTQYF	TGCGCCAGCAGAGGGGGCGGGAGCACAGATACGCAGTATTTT
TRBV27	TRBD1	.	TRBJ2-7	CASSPPGTGVHEQYF	TGTGCCAGCAGTCCCCCCGGGACAGGGGTCCACGAGCAGTACTTC
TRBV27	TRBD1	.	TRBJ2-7	CASRLTGAIYEQYF	TGTGCCAGCAGACTGACAGGGGCCATCTACGAGCAGTACTTC
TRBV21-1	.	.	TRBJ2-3	CASSTRTGERDTQYF	TGTGCCAGCAGCACACGGACAGGGGAGAGGGATACGCAGTATTTT
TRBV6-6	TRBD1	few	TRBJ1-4	CASSQGGSWGEKLFF	TGTGCCAGCAGCCAGGGGGGATCCTGGGGTGAAAAACTGTTTTTT
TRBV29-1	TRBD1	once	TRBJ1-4	CSVEAQGAFANEKLFF	TGCAGCGTTGAAGCCCAGGGGGCCTTTGCTAATGAAAAACTGTTTTTT
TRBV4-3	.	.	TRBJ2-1	CASSQVGGLEQFF	TGCGCCAGCAGCCAAGTCGGGGGGCTTGAGCAGTTCTTC
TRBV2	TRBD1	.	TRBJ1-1	CASSGDRGLFTEAFF	TGTGCCAGCAGCGGGGACAGGGGGCTCTTCACTGAAGCTTTCTTT
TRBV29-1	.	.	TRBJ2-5	CSVRGGGQETQYF	TGCAGCGTCAGGGGAGGGGGGCAAGAGACCCAGTACTTC
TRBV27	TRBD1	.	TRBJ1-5	CASSPLGGSNQPQHF	TGTGCCAGCAGTCCGCTAGGGGGCAGCAATCAGCCCCAGCATTTT
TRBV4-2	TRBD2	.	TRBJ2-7	CASSQRETRFSYEQYF	TGTGCCAGCAGCCAGCGGGAGACACGATTCTCCTACGAGCAGTACTTC
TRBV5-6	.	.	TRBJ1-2	CASSLRQTGNLYGYTF	TGTGCCAGCAGCTTGAGGCAGACAGGAAATTTATATGGCTACACCTTC
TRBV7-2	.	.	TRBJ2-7	CASSLGPRNEQYF	TGTGCCAGCAGCTTAGGCCCCAGGAACGAGCAGTACTTC
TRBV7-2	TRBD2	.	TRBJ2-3	CASRGRGGGEGTQYF	TGTGCCAGCAGGGGAAGGGGCGGGGGGGAGGGTACGCAGTATTTT
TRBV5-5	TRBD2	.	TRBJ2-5	CASSLSLAGGPGTQYF	TGTGCCAGCAGCCTATCCTTAGCGGGAGGGCCAGGGACCCAGTACTTC
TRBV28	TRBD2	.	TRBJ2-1	CASRTGLAGDNNEQFF	TGTGCCAGCAGGACGGGACTAGCGGGAGATAACAATGAGCAGTTCTTC
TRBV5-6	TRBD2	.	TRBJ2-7	CASSFWAGLAVYEQYF	TGTGCCAGCAGCTTTTGGGCGGGACTAGCGGTCTACGAGCAGTACTTC
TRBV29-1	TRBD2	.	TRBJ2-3	CSVGPPSGSTDTQYF	TGCAGCGTTGGGCCGCCTAGCGGGAGCACAGATACGCAGTATTTT
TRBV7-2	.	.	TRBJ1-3	CASSSQGLSGNTIYF	TGTGCCAGCAGCTCTCAGGGATTATCTGGAAACACCATATATTTT
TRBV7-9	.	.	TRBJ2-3	CASSFQQGGRQADTQYF	TGTGCCAGCAGCTTTCAACAAGGCGGGAGACAGGCAGATACGCAGTATTTT
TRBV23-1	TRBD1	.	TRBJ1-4	CASVTGGNEKLFF	TGCGCCAGCGTAACAGGGGGCAATGAAAAACTGTTTTTT
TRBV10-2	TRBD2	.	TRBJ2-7	CASSESRAGAGGEQYF	TGCGCCAGCAGTGAGTCGCGGGCGGGAGCGGGTGGCGAGCAGTACTTC
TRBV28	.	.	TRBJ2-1	CATQVAGRSYNEQFF	TGTGCCACCCAAGTGGCCGGGAGATCCTACAATGAGCAGTTCTTC
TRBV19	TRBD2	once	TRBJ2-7	CASSIGVGLATSEQYF	TGTGCCAGTAGTATTGGTGTGGGACTAGCGACTAGCGAGCAGTACTTC
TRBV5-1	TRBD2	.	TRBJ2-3	CASSSFSGGSTDTQYF	TGCGCCAGCAGCTCCTTTAGCGGGGGAAGCACAGATACGCAGTATTTT
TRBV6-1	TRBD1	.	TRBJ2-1	CASCRDSSYNEQFF	TGTGCCAGCTGCCGGGACAGCTCATACAATGAGCAGTTCTTC
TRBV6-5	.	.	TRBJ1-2	CASSYTTGRGSGYTF	TGTGCCAGCAGTTACACTACTGGCAGGGGTTCTGGCTACACCTTC
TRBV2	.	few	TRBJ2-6	CARGASGANVLTF	TGTGCCAGGGGGGCGTCTGGGGCCAACGTCCTGACTTTC
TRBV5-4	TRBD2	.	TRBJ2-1	CASSLALGGTSGRKNNEQFF	TGTGCCAGCAGCTTGGCCTTGGGGGGGACTAGCGGGAGGAAAAACAATGAGCAGTTCTTC
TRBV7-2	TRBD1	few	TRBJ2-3	CASSISRQGGQYF	TGTGCCAGCAGCATTTCAAGACAGGGCGGGCAGTATTTT
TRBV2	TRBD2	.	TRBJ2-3	CASSEMGLAGGLITDTQYF	TGTGCCAGCAGTGAAATGGGACTAGCGGGAGGCCTTATCACAGATACGCAGTATTTT
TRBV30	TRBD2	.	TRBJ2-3	CAWSGLAGFTDTQYF	TGTGCCTGGAGTGGACTAGCGGGATTCACAGATACGCAGTATTTT
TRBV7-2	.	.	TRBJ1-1	CASSLRTANTEAFF	TGTGCCAGCAGCCTAAGGACAGCGAACACTGAAGCTTTCTTT
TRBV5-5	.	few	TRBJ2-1	CASSLYSSYNEQFF	TGTGCCAGCAGCTTGTACAGCTCCTACAATGAGCAGTTCTTC
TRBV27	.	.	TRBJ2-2	CASKGETGELFF	TGTGCCAGCAAAGGAGAAACCGGGGAGCTGTTTTTT
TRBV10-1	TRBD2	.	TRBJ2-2	CASSESASGNTGELFF	TGCGCCAGCAGTGAGTCCGCTAGCGGGAACACCGGGGAGCTGTTTTTT
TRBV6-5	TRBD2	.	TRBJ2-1	CASRRSGGSYNEQFF	TGTGCCAGCAGGAGAAGCGGGGGGTCGTACAATGAGCAGTTCTTC
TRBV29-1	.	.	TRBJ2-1	CSGLGGGKNEQFF	TGCAGCGGGCTAGGTGGGGGGAAGAATGAGCAGTTCTTC
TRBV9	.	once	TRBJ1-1	CASSPHPGPPEAFF	TGTGCCAGCAGCCCCCACCCGGGTCCCCCTGAAGCTTTCTTT